Presented here are 18 T cell receptor beta chains from one specimen sequenced in a study of T cells in Graves' hyperthyroidism and ophthalmopathy. Amplification of TCR beta CDR3 regions was performed using RNA transcripts as template. First-round RT-PCR with HTBI primers amplified the TCR CDR3 region. A single record per CDR3 protein comes from TCRdb applying MiXCR to the multiplex PCR reads. The table lists about 350,000 distinct CDR3 sequences, about 15% of them singletons. The sequencing input was blood. The receptor source for this set is a woman aged 30 to 39 with Graves' hyperthyroidism.

This clonotype has at least ten counts. The chain has TRBV7-9 and TRBJ1-5, with D possibly TRBD1 on 5 matching bases. The CDR3 spans 16 residues. Per germline, CDR1 SEHNR and CDR2 FQNEAQ (reference sequence). The ends were cut back, 5 bases at V and 1 base at J, with 15 bases in the middle. CDR3 nucleotide sequence: TGTGCCAGCAGCATTACTTCGGGGGTGAGCAATCAGCCCCAGCATTTT. Protein product: CASSITSGVSNQPQHF.

This clonotype has more than one count but fewer than ten. The V gene is TRBV27, the J gene TRBJ2-7; 10 bases match TRBD2. Germline assignment: CDR1 MNHEY and CDR2 SMNVEV (reference sequence). CDR3 length: 20 residues. Losses at the gene ends were 2 bases for V and 5 bases for J; bases not matched to a gene: 21. The CDR3, as DNA: TGTGCCAGCAGTTTACGAGGGTTGGGGCTTCTAGCGGGGGATAGGGACGAGCAGTACTTC. Amino acid sequence: CASSLRGLGLLAGDRDEQYF.

This clonotype has a count of ten or more. The V call is TRBV5-1, the J call TRBJ2-7; 9 positions agree with TRBD1. From germline, CDR1 is SGHRS and CDR2 YFSETQ. The junction had 8 bases not matched to a gene; V was cut back by 0 bases and J by 4 bases. The CDR3 extends over 16 amino acids. This CDR3 reads CASSLASGTGTYEQYF. CDR3 nucleotides: TGCGCCAGCAGCTTGGCCTCGGGGACAGGGACGTACGAGCAGTACTTC.

In this sample, this clonotype turned up a few times. The V gene is TRBV19, the J gene TRBJ1-5; 9 nucleotides line up with TRBD1. Per the germline V gene, CDR1 is LNHDA and CDR2 is SQIVND (reference sequence). J gave up 1 base and V 1 base, and 8 bases lay outside the gene matches. There are 18 residues in the CDR3. The CDR3 nucleotides are TGTGCCAGTAGTATAGGATACAGGGGGCTCGGGAGCAATCAGCCCCAGCATTTT. This codes for CASSIGYRGLGSNQPQHF.

This chain uses TRBV5-6 with TRBJ2-7; D is perhaps TRBD1 (5 bases). CDR3 length: 13 residues. Germline CDR1 and CDR2: SGHDT and YYEEEE. The ends were cut back, 0 bases at V and 7 bases at J, with 11 bases in the middle. CDR3 protein: CASSLGDSGEQYF. DNA of the CDR3: TGTGCCAGCAGCTTGGGAGACAGTGGAGAGCAGTACTTC.

This clonotype occurred many times. As DNA, the CDR3 is TGCAGTGCTAGAGTTGGGGGGGCGCCTGGCTATGGCTACACCTTC. Its protein product is CSARVGGAPGYGYTF. The chain uses TRBV20-1 and TRBJ1-2, with D possibly being TRBD1 (6 bases). This CDR3 is built from 15 residues. Trimming stripped 1 base from V and 4 bases from J, with 16 bases between. The germline V gene encodes CDR1 DFQATT and CDR2 SNEGSKA (reference sequence).

The V gene is TRBV6-4, the J gene TRBJ2-1; maybe TRBD1 (5 bases). CDR1 MRHNA and CDR2 SNTAGT come from the germline V gene. CDR3 size: 11 residues. V lost 6 bases and J 10 bases, leaving 10 bases between the germline ends. This CDR3 reads CASSQGGEQFF. The CDR3 DNA sequence: TGTGCCAGCAGCCAGGGTGGGGAGCAGTTCTTC.

This clonotype has at least ten counts. The rearrangement uses TRBV7-9 and TRBJ1-5; tentatively, D is TRBD1 (6 bases). The ends were cut back, 0 bases at V and 8 bases at J, with 20 bases in the middle. CDR3 length: 17 residues. Germline lookup yields CDR1 SEHNR and CDR2 FQNEAQ (reference sequence). The CDR3 protein is CASSLALGNRAVEPQHF. Written as DNA, the CDR3 is TGTGCCAGCAGCTTAGCGCTGGGGAACAGGGCGGTTGAGCCCCAGCATTTT.

This clonotype has only a few counts. The genes are TRBV6-1 and TRBJ2-7, with a possible D match to TRBD1 (5 bases). The V gene lost 1 base and the J gene lost 2 bases, with 12 bases spanning the gap. Germline loops: CDR1 MNHNS, CDR2 SASEGT. The CDR3 extends over 15 amino acids. This CDR3 reads CASSEEGLDPYEQYF. CDR3 DNA: TGTGCCAGCAGTGAAGAGGGGCTCGATCCCTACGAGCAGTACTTC.

The table lists this clonotype with a few counts. This chain links TRBV7-6 with TRBJ1-1; TRBD1 matches 7 bases. The CDR3 loop spans 14 amino acids. The V gene end was trimmed by 5 bases and the J gene end by 3 bases; junction bases not matched to a gene: 6. CDR1 is SGHVS, CDR2 FNYEAQ, per germline. The DNA of the CDR3 is TGTGCCAGCAGCGCCCAAACAGGGGACACTGAAGCTTTCTTT. Encoded protein: CASSAQTGDTEAFF. Drawing the rest from reference TRBV7-6 and TRBJ1-1, the complete variable domain is GAGVSQSPRYKVTKRGQDVALRCDPISGHVSLYWYRQALGQGPEFLTYFNYEAQQDKSGLPNDRFSAERPEGSISTLTIQRTEQRDSAMYRCASSAQTGDTEAFFGQGTRLTVV.

The rearrangement joins TRBV28 to TRBJ2-2; D ambiguous. Germline CDR1 MDHEN, CDR2 SYDVKM. The ends were cut back, 8 bases at V and 0 bases at J, with 13 bases in the middle. This CDR3 is 15 amino acids long. The CDR3 loop is CASHPPTSNTGELFF. DNA for the CDR3: TGTGCCAGCCACCCACCTACGTCGAACACCGGGGAGCTGTTTTTT.

The chain is built from TRBV6-4 and TRBJ1-2; D possibly corresponds to TRBD1 (6 bases). This CDR3 has 15 residues. The V end was cut by 2 bases, the J end by 4 bases, with 14 bases between. CDR1 is MRHNA, CDR2 SNTAGT, per germline. CDR3 protein: CASSDNMGAGYGYTF. The CDR3 region has the DNA TGTGCCAGCAGTGACAATATGGGGGCCGGCTATGGCTACACCTTC.

This sequence joins TRBV11-2 and TRBJ2-1; D unclear. The CDR3 totals 11 residues. The V gene's germline CDR1 is SGHAT and CDR2 FQNNGV. V lost 6 bases and J 5 bases, leaving 5 bases between the germline ends. The CDR3 DNA follows: TGTGCCAGCAGTATGAACAATGAGCAGTTCTTC. It specifies CASSMNNEQFF.

This clonotype was detected ten times or more. V and J are TRBV5-5 and TRBJ1-5; tentatively, D is TRBD1 (5 bases). The CDR3 loop spans 14 amino acids. From germline, CDR1 is SGHKS and CDR2 YYEKEE (reference sequence). Between the trimmed V and J ends, which lost 5 bases and 5 bases, there was a span of 14 bases. CDR3 DNA sequence: TGTGCCAGCAGTTCGGCGGGGGGGGATCAGCCCCAGCATTTT. As protein: CASSSAGGDQPQHF.

This clonotype was seen ten or more times. V usage is TRBV7-6 and J usage is TRBJ2-3, with D perhaps matching TRBD2 (6 bases). V lost 7 bases and J 0 bases, leaving 14 bases between the germline ends. CDR3 size: 15 residues. The germline gives CDR1 SGHVS, CDR2 FNYEAQ. CDR3 protein: CASTRDFGSTDTQYF. In DNA, the CDR3 is TGTGCCAGCACCCGGGACTTCGGGAGCACAGATACGCAGTATTTT.

In this sample, this clonotype turned up a few times. V usage is TRBV12-3 or TRBV12-4 and J usage is TRBJ2-3, with D maybe TRBD2 (6 bases). V was cut by 4 bases and J by 5 bases, with 19 bases left in between. The CDR3 runs to 16 residues. CDR3 protein: CASSSRPGRGEDTQYF. The CDR3 DNA reads TGTGCCAGCAGTTCGCGTCCCGGGAGAGGGGAAGATACGCAGTATTTT.

This chain joins TRBV4-1 and TRBJ2-1; tentatively, D is TRBD1 (5 bases). Per the germline V gene, CDR1 is MGHRA and CDR2 is YSYEKL. This CDR3 spans 14 amino acids. The V end lost 1 base, the J end lost 6 bases, and 10 bases lay between the germline ends. CDR3 sequence reads: CASSQGTTINEQFF. CDR3 nucleotide sequence: TGCGCCAGCAGCCAAGGGACAACTATCAATGAGCAGTTCTTC.

The V call is TRBV29-1, the J call TRBJ2-5; 7 bases map to TRBD1. Losses at the gene ends were 8 bases for V and 7 bases for J; bases not matched to a gene: 7. Looked up from germline, CDR1 is SQVTM and CDR2 is ANQGSEA. The CDR3 has 11 amino acids. CDR3 nucleotide sequence: TGCAGCATTGGGACAGACGGGACCCAGTACTTC. The encoded protein is CSIGTDGTQYF. The variable domain in full, completed from reference TRBV29-1 and TRBJ2-5, reads SAVISQKPSRDICQRGTSLTIQCQVDSQVTMMFWYRQQPGQSLTLIATANQGSEATYESGFVIDKFPISRPNLTFSTLTVSNMSPEDSSIYLCSIGTDGTQYFGPGTRLLVL.